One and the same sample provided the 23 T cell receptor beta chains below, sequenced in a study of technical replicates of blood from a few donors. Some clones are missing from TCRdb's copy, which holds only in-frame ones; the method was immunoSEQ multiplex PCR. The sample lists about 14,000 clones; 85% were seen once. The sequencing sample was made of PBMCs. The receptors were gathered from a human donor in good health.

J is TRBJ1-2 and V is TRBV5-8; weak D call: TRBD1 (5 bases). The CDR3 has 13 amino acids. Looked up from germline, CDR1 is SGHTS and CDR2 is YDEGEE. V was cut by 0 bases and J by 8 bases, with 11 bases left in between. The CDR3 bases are TGTGCCAGCAGCTTGGTGTCAGGGATGGGCTACACCTTC. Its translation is CASSLVSGMGYTF.

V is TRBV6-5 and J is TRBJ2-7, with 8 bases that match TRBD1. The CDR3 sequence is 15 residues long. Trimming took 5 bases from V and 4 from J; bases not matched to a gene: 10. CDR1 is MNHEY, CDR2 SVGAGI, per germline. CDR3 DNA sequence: TGTGCCAGCAGTCCTAGGACAGGGAAGGCATACGAGCAGTACTTC. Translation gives CASSPRTGKAYEQYF.

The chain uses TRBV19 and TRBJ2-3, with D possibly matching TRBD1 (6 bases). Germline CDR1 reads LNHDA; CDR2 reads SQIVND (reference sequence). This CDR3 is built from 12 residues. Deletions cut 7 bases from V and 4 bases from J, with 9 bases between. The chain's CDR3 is CASKTGSDTQYF. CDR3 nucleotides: TGTGCCAGTAAAACAGGGTCAGATACGCAGTATTTT.

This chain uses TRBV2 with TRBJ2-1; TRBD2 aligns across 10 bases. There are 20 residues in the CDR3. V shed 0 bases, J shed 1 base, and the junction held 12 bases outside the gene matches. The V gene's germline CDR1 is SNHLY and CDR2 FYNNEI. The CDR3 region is CASSEAFLRTSGKSYNEQFF. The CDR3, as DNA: TGTGCCAGCAGTGAAGCGTTTCTCCGGACTAGCGGAAAATCCTACAATGAGCAGTTCTTC.

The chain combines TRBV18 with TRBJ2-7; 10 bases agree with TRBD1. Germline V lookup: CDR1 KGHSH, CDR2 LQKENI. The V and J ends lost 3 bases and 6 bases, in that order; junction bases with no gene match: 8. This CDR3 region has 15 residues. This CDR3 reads CASSPGTGELREQYF. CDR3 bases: TGTGCCAGCTCACCCGGGACAGGGGAACTGCGCGAGCAGTACTTC.

CDR3 region: CASSPPLPETQQFF. Written as DNA, the CDR3 is TGTGCCAGCTCACCACCCCTACCCGAGACACAGCAGTTCTTC. The chain employs TRBV18 and TRBJ2-1; D not resolved. Germline assignment: CDR1 KGHSH and CDR2 LQKENI. The V gene lost 0 bases and the J gene lost 11 bases, with 14 bases spanning the gap. CDR3 length: 14 residues. The complete variable domain, with remaining parts taken from reference TRBV18 and TRBJ2-1, reads NAGVMQNPRHLVRRRGQEARLRCSPMKGHSHVYWYRQLPEEGLKFMVYLQKENIIDESGMPKERFSAEFPKEGPSILRIQQVVRGDSAAYFCASSPPLPETQQFFGPGTRLTVL.

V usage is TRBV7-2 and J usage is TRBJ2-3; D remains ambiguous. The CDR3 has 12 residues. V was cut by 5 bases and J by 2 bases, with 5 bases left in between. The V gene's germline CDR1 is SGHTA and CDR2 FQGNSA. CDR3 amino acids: CASSMYTDTQYF. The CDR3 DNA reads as TGTGCCAGCAGCATGTACACAGATACGCAGTATTTT. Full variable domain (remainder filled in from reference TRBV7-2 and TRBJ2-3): GAGVSQSPSNKVTEKGKDVELRCDPISGHTALYWYRQSLGQGLEFLIYFQGNSAPDKSGLPSDRFSAERTGGSVSTLTIQRTQQEDSAVYLCASSMYTDTQYFGPGTRLTVL.

The CDR3 here is CAWSGRKAQYF. CDR3 nucleotides: TGTGCCTGGTCTGGCAGGAAGGCGCAGTATTTT. The rearrangement uses TRBV30 and TRBJ2-3; D is unresolved. The CDR3 has 11 amino acids. Germline V gene data show CDR1 as GTSNPN and CDR2 as SVGIG (reference sequence). The V end was cut by 5 bases, the J end by 10 bases, with 13 bases between. The variable domain in full, completed from reference TRBV30 and TRBJ2-3, reads SQTIHQWPATLVQPVGSPLSLECTVEGTSNPNLYWYRQAAGRGLQLLFYSVGIGQISSEVPQNLSASRPQDRQFILSSKKLLLSDSGFYLCAWSGRKAQYFGPGTRLTVL.

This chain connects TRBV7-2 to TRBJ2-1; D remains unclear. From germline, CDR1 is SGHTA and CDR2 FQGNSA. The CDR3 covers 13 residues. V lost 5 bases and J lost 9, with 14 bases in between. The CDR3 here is CASSPLTPGEQFF. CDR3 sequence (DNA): TGTGCCAGCAGCCCCCTGACCCCGGGTGAGCAGTTCTTC.

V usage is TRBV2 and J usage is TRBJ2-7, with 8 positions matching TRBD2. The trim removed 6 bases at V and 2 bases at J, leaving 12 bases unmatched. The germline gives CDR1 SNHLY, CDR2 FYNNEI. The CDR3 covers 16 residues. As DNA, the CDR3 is TGTGCCAGCAGACCCTCCCTAGCGGGTGATACCTACGAGCAGTACTTC. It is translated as CASRPSLAGDTYEQYF.

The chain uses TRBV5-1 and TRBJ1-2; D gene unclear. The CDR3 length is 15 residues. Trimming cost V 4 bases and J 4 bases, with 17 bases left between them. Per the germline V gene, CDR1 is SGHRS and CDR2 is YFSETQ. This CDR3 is CASSDGGPSAYGYTF. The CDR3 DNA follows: TGCGCCAGCAGCGATGGCGGCCCATCGGCCTATGGCTACACCTTC.

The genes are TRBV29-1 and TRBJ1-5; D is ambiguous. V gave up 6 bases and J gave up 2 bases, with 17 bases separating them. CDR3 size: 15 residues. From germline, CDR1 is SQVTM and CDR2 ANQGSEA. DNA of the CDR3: TGCAGCGTAGCAGACTCAACTGGAGGCAATCAGCCCCAGCATTTT. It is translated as CSVADSTGGNQPQHF.

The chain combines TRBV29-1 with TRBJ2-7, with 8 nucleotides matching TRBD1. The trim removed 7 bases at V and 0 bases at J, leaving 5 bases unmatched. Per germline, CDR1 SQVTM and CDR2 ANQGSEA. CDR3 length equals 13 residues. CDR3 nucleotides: TGCAGCGCCGGACAGGGCCCCTCCTACGAGCAGTACTTC. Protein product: CSAGQGPSYEQYF.

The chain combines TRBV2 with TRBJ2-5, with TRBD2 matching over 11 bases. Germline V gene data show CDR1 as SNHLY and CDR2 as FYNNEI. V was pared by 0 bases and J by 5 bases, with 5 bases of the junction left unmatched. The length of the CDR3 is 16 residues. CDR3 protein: CASSEAQGLAVETQYF. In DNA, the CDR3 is TGTGCCAGCAGTGAAGCGCAGGGACTAGCGGTGGAGACCCAGTACTTC.

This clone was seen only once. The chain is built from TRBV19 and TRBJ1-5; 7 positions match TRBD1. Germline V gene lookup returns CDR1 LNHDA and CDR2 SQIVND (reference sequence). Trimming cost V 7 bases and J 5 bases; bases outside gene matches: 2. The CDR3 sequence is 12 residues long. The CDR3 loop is CASKTGHQPQHF. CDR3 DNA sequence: TGTGCCAGTAAGACAGGGCATCAGCCCCAGCATTTT.

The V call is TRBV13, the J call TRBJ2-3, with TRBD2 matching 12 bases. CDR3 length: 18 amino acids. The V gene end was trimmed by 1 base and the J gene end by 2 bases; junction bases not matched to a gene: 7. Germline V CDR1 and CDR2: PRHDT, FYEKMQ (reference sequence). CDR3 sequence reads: CASSLEERTSGNTDTQYF. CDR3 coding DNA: TGTGCCAGCAGCTTAGAGGAACGGACTAGCGGGAACACAGATACGCAGTATTTT.

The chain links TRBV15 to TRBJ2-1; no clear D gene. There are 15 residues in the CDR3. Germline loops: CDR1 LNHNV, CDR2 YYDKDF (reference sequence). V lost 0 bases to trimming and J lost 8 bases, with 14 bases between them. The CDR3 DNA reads TGTGCCACCAGCAGAGATCCAAAGCGAACGCATGAGCAGTTCTTC. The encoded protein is CATSRDPKRTHEQFF.

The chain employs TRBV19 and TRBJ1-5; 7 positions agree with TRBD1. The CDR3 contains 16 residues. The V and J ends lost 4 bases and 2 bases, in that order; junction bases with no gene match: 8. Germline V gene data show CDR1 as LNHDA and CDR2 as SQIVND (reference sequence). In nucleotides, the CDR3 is TGTGCCAGTAGTAGCCAACAGGGGATCGGCAATCAGCCCCAGCATTTT. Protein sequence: CASSSQQGIGNQPQHF.

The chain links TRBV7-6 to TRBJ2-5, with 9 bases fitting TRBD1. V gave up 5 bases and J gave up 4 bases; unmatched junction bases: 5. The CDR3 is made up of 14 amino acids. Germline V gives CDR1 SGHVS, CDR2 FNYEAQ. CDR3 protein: CASSSGQGTETQYF. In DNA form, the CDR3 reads TGTGCCAGCAGCAGCGGACAGGGGACAGAGACCCAGTACTTC.

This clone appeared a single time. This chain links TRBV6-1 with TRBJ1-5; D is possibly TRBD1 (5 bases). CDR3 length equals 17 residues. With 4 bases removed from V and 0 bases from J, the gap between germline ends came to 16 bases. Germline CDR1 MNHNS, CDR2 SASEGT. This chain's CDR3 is CASSGRDGEYSNQPQHF. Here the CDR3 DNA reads TGTGCCAGCAGTGGGAGGGACGGCGAATATAGCAATCAGCCCCAGCATTTT.

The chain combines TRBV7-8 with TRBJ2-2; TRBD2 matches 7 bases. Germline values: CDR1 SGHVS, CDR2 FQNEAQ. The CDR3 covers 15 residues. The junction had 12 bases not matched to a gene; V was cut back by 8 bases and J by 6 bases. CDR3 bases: TGTGCCAGCCTACCGAGACTAGCTCGTTCCGGGGAGCTGTTTTTT. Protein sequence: CASLPRLARSGELFF.

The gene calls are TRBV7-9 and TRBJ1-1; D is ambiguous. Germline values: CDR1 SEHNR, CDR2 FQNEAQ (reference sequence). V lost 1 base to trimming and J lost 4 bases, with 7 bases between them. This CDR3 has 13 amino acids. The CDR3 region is CASSLVLSTEAFF. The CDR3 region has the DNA TGTGCCAGCAGCTTAGTTCTCAGCACTGAAGCTTTCTTT.

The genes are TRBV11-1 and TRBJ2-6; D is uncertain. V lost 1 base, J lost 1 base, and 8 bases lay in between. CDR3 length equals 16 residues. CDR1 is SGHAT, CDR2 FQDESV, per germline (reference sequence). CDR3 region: CASSLDSGSGANVLTF. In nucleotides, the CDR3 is TGTGCCAGCAGCTTAGATTCCGGGTCTGGGGCCAACGTCCTGACTTTC.